The 20 T cell receptor beta chains presented below share a single source sample, sequenced in a study of Graves' ophthalmopathy and Graves' hyperthyroidism. Researchers took RNA transcripts and amplified TCR beta CDR3 regions from them. The first-round RT-PCR employed HTBI primers together with the Qiagen OneStep RT-PCR kit. A multiplex PCR was then performed as the second round. TCRdb reprocessed the multiplex PCR reads with MiXCR, giving one entry per CDR3 protein. The sample has about 600,000 distinct CDR3 sequences; 35% to 40% are singletons. The sequencing input was peripheral blood or thyroid tissue (not recorded which). The receptor set was obtained from an adult man with Graves' hyperthyroidism.

The sample holds many counts of this clonotype. The chain has TRBV2 and TRBJ2-5, with 7 bases lining up with TRBD1. V shed 10 bases and J 3 bases; nucleotides not matched to a gene: 8. CDR1 and CDR2 (germline): SNHLY, FYNNEI. This CDR3 comprises 13 residues. CDR3 sequence reads: CATQEDRKETQYF. DNA for the CDR3: TGTGCCACCCAGGAGGACAGGAAAGAGACCCAGTACTTC.

At least ten counts were recorded for this clonotype. The V and J genes are TRBV12-5 and TRBJ1-1; tentatively, D is TRBD1 (5 bases). This CDR3 contains 14 residues. The ends were cut back, 5 bases at V and 13 bases at J, with 23 bases in the middle. Germline V lookup: CDR1 LGHNT, CDR2 FRNRAP. The DNA of the CDR3 is TGTGCTAGTGGTGTACCTTCGGGGACGACGAAGGGTTTCTTT. Translating it yields CASGVPSGTTKGFF.

This clonotype was recorded many times. The chain employs TRBV12-3 or TRBV12-4 and TRBJ1-1; D possibly corresponds to TRBD1 (5 bases). The CDR3 covers 15 residues. Trimming stripped 6 bases from V and 2 bases from J, with 16 bases between. CDR3 sequence (DNA): TGTGCCAGCAGCGCCCCCCGGGACGGTAACACTGAAGCTTTCTTT. Translated: CASSAPRDGNTEAFF.

This clonotype showed up just a few times. V usage is TRBV4-1 and J usage is TRBJ1-4, with D perhaps matching TRBD1 (5 bases). The V end lost 4 bases, the J end lost 3 bases, and 12 bases lay between the germline ends. The CDR3 contains 15 residues. Germline V gene data show CDR1 as MGHRA and CDR2 as YSYEKL. The CDR3 loop is CASSPRWGSNEKLFF. The CDR3, as DNA: TGCGCCAGCAGCCCACGTTGGGGGTCTAATGAAAAACTGTTTTTT.

This clonotype was seen a few times. In DNA form, the CDR3 reads TGCAGCGTAAGACAGGGGGAGGCCAACACCGGGGAGCTGTTTTTT. This encodes CSVRQGEANTGELFF. The chain carries TRBV29-1 and TRBJ2-2, with 9 bases aligning to TRBD1. V gave up 6 bases and J gave up 2 bases; unmatched junction bases: 7. The CDR3 spans 15 residues. Per the germline V gene, CDR1 is SQVTM and CDR2 is ANQGSEA.

This clonotype has a count of ten or more. The gene calls are TRBV2 and TRBJ2-7, with D unclear. The CDR3 has 11 residues. With 7 bases removed from V and 5 bases from J, the gap between germline ends came to 9 bases. In germline, CDR1 is SNHLY, CDR2 FYNNEI. CDR3 in DNA: TGTGCCAGCATAGACGGAGACGAGCAGTACTTC. This encodes CASIDGDEQYF.

This clonotype was recorded at least ten times. The rearrangement links TRBV6-6 to TRBJ2-7, with D possibly being TRBD2 (6 bases). The CDR3 totals 14 residues. V gave up 1 base and J gave up 1 base, with 8 bases separating them. CDR1 and CDR2 from the germline V gene are MNHNY and SVGAGI (reference sequence). The CDR3 DNA is TGTGCCAGCAGTTACTTCGGGGGTTCCTACGAGCAGTACTTC. Its translation is CASSYFGGSYEQYF.

This clonotype was counted many times. The chain couples TRBV13 to TRBJ2-7, with D possibly being TRBD1 or TRBD2 (5 bases each). The germline V and J ends were trimmed by 5 bases and 4 bases, with 15 bases remaining between them. This CDR3 has 14 residues. CDR1 is PRHDT, CDR2 FYEKMQ, per germline (reference sequence). In DNA, the CDR3 is TGTGCCAGCAGCCCTAGCATTCAGGGATACGAGCAGTACTTC. Its translation is CASSPSIQGYEQYF.

The chain joins TRBV5-6 to TRBJ2-3; 9 bases align to TRBD2. The CDR3 runs 14 residues. Germline CDR1 SGHDT, CDR2 YYEEEE. V was clipped by 5 bases and J by 0 bases; unmatched bases: 1. CDR3 sequence (DNA): TGTGCCAGCAGTAGCGGGAGTAGCACAGATACGCAGTATTTT. Its protein is CASSSGSSTDTQYF.

Worth noting for this clonotype: A much larger clone is a single base away; this may be a read error. The rearrangement joins TRBV19 to TRBJ2-5; perhaps TRBD1 as D (6 bases). The end of the DNA is better explained by TRBJ2-1, so the J call may be wrong. Germline loops: CDR1 LNHDA, CDR2 SQIVND (reference sequence). This CDR3 contains 14 residues. The CDR3 here is CASSIITGTETQFF. CDR3 DNA: TGTGCCAGTAGTATCATCACAGGGACCGAGACCCAGTTCTTC.

This clonotype was observed many times. V and J are TRBV7-8 and TRBJ1-5, with 8 bases aligning to TRBD1. This CDR3 has 13 residues. Germline CDR1 reads SGHVS; CDR2 reads FQNEAQ. The V and J ends lost 4 bases and 4 bases, in that order; junction bases with no gene match: 0. CDR3 nucleotides: TGTGCCAGCAGCTGGACAGGGAATCAGCCCCAGCATTTT. Residues: CASSWTGNQPQHF.

This clonotype was detected ten times or more. The chain employs TRBV6-6 and TRBJ1-6; D is unresolved. Germline assignment: CDR1 MNHNY and CDR2 SVGAGI (reference sequence). The V and J ends lost 5 bases and 4 bases respectively, with 9 bases between them. The CDR3 is 14 residues long. In DNA form, the CDR3 reads TGTGCCAGCAGTCGGACGGAGTATAATTCACCCCTCCACTTT. It yields the protein CASSRTEYNSPLHF.

The rearrangement uses TRBV7-9 and TRBJ2-5; D remains unclear. Trimming stripped 6 bases from V and 5 bases from J, with 19 bases between. There are 15 residues in the CDR3. The germline V gene encodes CDR1 SEHNR and CDR2 FQNEAQ (reference sequence). CDR3 bases: TGTGCCAGCAGTTTCCATCGCCTTGATACGGAGACCCAGTACTTC. This encodes CASSFHRLDTETQYF.

This clonotype was picked up many times. The rearrangement uses TRBV7-9 and TRBJ2-7, with TRBD1 as a possible D gene (5 bases). V was clipped by 1 base and J by 6 bases, with 16 bases between them. Looked up from germline, CDR1 is SEHNR and CDR2 is FQNEAQ (reference sequence). The CDR3 spans 15 residues. The CDR3 is CASSLDQGRLAEQYF. The CDR3 coding sequence is TGTGCCAGCAGCTTAGATCAGGGCCGCTTGGCCGAGCAGTACTTC.

This clonotype has ten or more counts. V gene TRBV27 combines with J gene TRBJ1-6, with D possibly being TRBD1 (6 bases). The CDR3 length is 14 residues. Germline CDR1 is MNHEY and CDR2 is SMNVEV (reference sequence). Between the trimmed V and J ends, which lost 7 bases and 5 bases, there was a span of 12 bases. The CDR3 here is CASTLRQDNSPLHF. The CDR3 bases are TGTGCCAGCACCCTCAGACAGGATAATTCACCCCTCCACTTT.

The V gene is TRBV6-1, the J gene TRBJ2-7; D possibly corresponds to TRBD2 (5 bases). Trimming took 2 bases from V and 4 from J, leaving 15 bases between them. CDR1 and CDR2 (germline): MNHNS, SASEGT. The CDR3 is 15 amino acids. The CDR3, as DNA: TGTGCCAGCAGTGAATACGGGGTGGGTGGATACGAGCAGTACTTC. As protein: CASSEYGVGGYEQYF.

The J gene is TRBJ1-1, the V gene TRBV29-1; 8 bases fit TRBD1. The V segment lost 6 bases and the J segment 4 bases; nucleotides outside the gene matches: 7. Germline-derived CDR1 and CDR2 are SQVTM and ANQGSEA. The CDR3 sequence is 13 residues long. CDR3 residues: CSVRTGRGTEAFF. CDR3 DNA: TGCAGCGTCCGGACAGGGAGGGGCACTGAAGCTTTCTTT. The entire variable domain, with the rest obtained from reference TRBV29-1 and TRBJ1-1, is as follows: SAVISQKPSRDICQRGTSLTIQCQVDSQVTMMFWYRQQPGQSLTLIATANQGSEATYESGFVIDKFPISRPNLTFSTLTVSNMSPEDSSIYLCSVRTGRGTEAFFGQGTRLTVV.

This clonotype was found many times. The gene calls are TRBV6-5 and TRBJ1-1; tentative D call: TRBD1 (6 bases). CDR1 is MNHEY, CDR2 SVGAGI, per germline. V gave up 0 bases and J gave up 4 bases, with 6 bases separating them. This CDR3 comprises 13 residues. The CDR3 protein is CASSYSGGTEAFF. CDR3 bases: TGTGCCAGCAGTTACTCAGGGGGCACTGAAGCTTTCTTT.

This clonotype was seen repeatedly, ten times or more. V usage is TRBV7-8 and J usage is TRBJ1-1; D gene uncertain. The CDR3 length is 15 residues. V lost 5 bases to trimming and J lost 3 bases, with 16 bases between them. Per the germline V gene, CDR1 is SGHVS and CDR2 is FQNEAQ. The DNA for the CDR3 is TGTGCCAGCAGCGCTGCCCGGGGTTTGGACACTGAAGCTTTCTTT. Amino acid sequence: CASSAARGLDTEAFF.

In its sample, this clonotype was seen a few times. A read error may produce the germline difference seen at one junction end. The chain is built from TRBV10-1 and TRBJ1-3; TRBD1 agrees at 8 bases. CDR3 length: 16 amino acids. Germline CDR1 WNHNN, CDR2 SYGVQD (reference sequence). CDR3 bases: TGTGCCAGCTCACCAGAATCCGGGACAGGAGGGAACACCATATATTTT. The encoded protein is CASSPESGTGGNTIYF.